The 29 T cell receptor beta chains below were found in one sample sequenced in a study of blood T cells in healthy people across ages. Next came a second PCR, run for about 7 to 12 cycles, which used a sample-barcoded 5' primer along with a J-beta primer mix. TCRdb recomputed calls from the 5' RACE reads with MiXCR, one row per CDR3 protein. The repertoire holds about a million distinct CDR3 sequences, with roughly 51% as singletons. The sample consisted of blood. The receptors shown here come from a woman in her sixties or seventies in good health.

The chain joins TRBV5-5 to TRBJ2-3, with 8 nucleotides matching TRBD2. The CDR3 has 16 residues. The junction had 7 bases not matched to a gene; V was cut back by 0 bases and J by 4 bases. The V gene's germline CDR1 is SGHKS and CDR2 YYEKEE (reference sequence). The CDR3 nucleotides are TGTGCCAGCAGCTTGGGTTATGGACTAGCCTCAGATACGCAGTATTTT. Protein product: CASSLGYGLASDTQYF.

The chain joins TRBV6-6 to TRBJ1-5, with D unclear. Trimming removed 2 bases from V and 4 bases from J, with 18 bases in between. Looked up from germline, CDR1 is MNHNY and CDR2 is SVGAGI (reference sequence). The CDR3 is made up of 17 amino acids. This chain's CDR3 is CASSYAPNPNSNQPQHF. The DNA for the CDR3 is TGTGCCAGCAGTTACGCGCCGAACCCTAATTCTAATCAGCCCCAGCATTTT.

This clonotype was observed a few times. The genes are TRBV7-2 and TRBJ2-7, with 8 bases lining up with TRBD2. This CDR3 is built from 14 residues. V lost 5 bases to trimming and J lost 0 bases; unmatched junction nucleotides: 3. Germline assignment: CDR1 SGHTA and CDR2 FQGNSA. The CDR3 nucleotides read TGTGCCAGCAGCCACGGGACTAGCTCCTACGAGCAGTACTTC. Its translation: CASSHGTSSYEQYF.

The chain recombines TRBV20-1 with TRBJ1-2; 7 bases agree with TRBD1. The CDR3 is 12 residues long. Germline-derived CDR1 and CDR2 are DFQATT and SNEGSKA (reference sequence). The ends lost 5 bases at V and 6 bases at J; junction bases unmatched: 6. The chain's CDR3 is CSAGRDSDGYTF. CDR3 sequence (DNA): TGCAGTGCTGGGCGGGACAGTGATGGCTACACCTTC.

Here the CDR3 reads CASSLGTATYNEQYF. CDR3 sequence (DNA): TGCGCCAGCAGCTTGGGGACTGCTACCTACAATGAGCAGTACTTC. This chain connects TRBV5-1 to TRBJ2-1, with a possible D match to TRBD2 (5 bases). The better agreement between TRBJ2-7 and the DNA end casts doubt on the J call. The V gene's germline CDR1 is SGHRS and CDR2 YFSETQ. The CDR3 covers 15 residues.

This clonotype was counted only a few times. The chain carries TRBV29-1 and TRBJ2-1, with D possibly matching TRBD2 (5 bases). V was shortened by 6 bases and J by 2 bases, with 14 bases between the two germline ends. Germline CDR1 is SQVTM and CDR2 is ANQGSEA. This CDR3 contains 14 residues. The CDR3 coding sequence is TGCAGCGTCGCCGGGCGGCGGGCCTACAATGAGCAGTTCTTC. Its translation is CSVAGRRAYNEQFF.

The rearrangement joins TRBV7-2 to TRBJ2-1, with 14 bases matching TRBD2. Trimming took 5 bases from V and 1 from J; bases not matched to a gene: 4. The germline V gene has CDR1 SGHTA and CDR2 FQGNSA. This CDR3 has 17 residues. The CDR3 region is CASSTGLAGVSYNEQFF. DNA of the CDR3: TGTGCCAGCAGCACGGGACTAGCGGGAGTTTCCTACAATGAGCAGTTCTTC.

This rearrangement joins TRBV20-1 to TRBJ2-4, with TRBD2 as a possible D gene (7 bases). V lost 3 bases, J lost 0 bases, and 18 bases lay in between. CDR1 and CDR2 from the germline V gene are DFQATT and SNEGSKA (reference sequence). This CDR3 spans 17 amino acids. The CDR3 DNA sequence: TGCAGTGCTAGGGGAGCCCTGGGGGGGCTAGCCAAAAACATTCAGTACTTC. This gives the protein CSARGALGGLAKNIQYF.

The chain recombines TRBV3-1 with TRBJ2-1; D could derive from TRBD1 or TRBD2 (5 bases each). The CDR3 length is 16 residues. The V end lost 0 bases, the J end lost 6 bases, and 15 bases lay between the germline ends. Germline lookup yields CDR1 LGHDT and CDR2 YNNKEL (reference sequence). The CDR3 region is CASSQDHGGDGNEQFF. The DNA of the CDR3 is TGTGCCAGCAGCCAAGATCATGGGGGAGATGGCAATGAGCAGTTCTTC.

The chain has TRBV10-1 and TRBJ2-5; TRBD1 might be the D (6 bases). The assigned J gene may be wrong: the sequence end matches TRBJ2-7 better. CDR3 length: 14 amino acids. Per germline, CDR1 WNHNN and CDR2 SYGVQD (reference sequence). DNA of the CDR3: TGCGCCAGCAGTGAGTCCCAGGGGAAATACGAGCAGTACTTC. Translating it yields CASSESQGKYEQYF.

The chain combines TRBV29-1 with TRBJ2-2, with D perhaps matching TRBD1 (6 bases). Germline CDR1 SQVTM, CDR2 ANQGSEA. Trimming left V 5 bases short and J 1 base short, with 11 bases between. The CDR3 sequence is 14 residues long. The CDR3 here is CSVLDRKNTGELFF. The CDR3 DNA sequence: TGCAGCGTTTTGGACAGAAAGAACACCGGGGAGCTGTTTTTT.

This sequence joins TRBV24-1 and TRBJ2-1; TRBD2 agrees at 7 bases. J lost 5 bases, V lost 4 bases, and 7 bases had no gene match. This CDR3 spans 15 amino acids. Germline V gene lookup returns CDR1 KGHDR and CDR2 SFDVKD. In DNA form, the CDR3 reads TGTGCCACCAGTGACCCGGGGGGACGGAACAATGAGCAGTTCTTC. It encodes CATSDPGGRNNEQFF.

This sequence joins TRBV27 and TRBJ2-7, with D possibly being TRBD1 or TRBD2 (5 bases each). V was trimmed by 0 bases and J by 3 bases, leaving 15 bases between them. The CDR3 runs 16 residues. Germline lookup yields CDR1 MNHEY and CDR2 SMNVEV (reference sequence). CDR3 sequence: CASSLSSGTLNYEQYF. The CDR3 region has the DNA TGTGCCAGCAGTTTATCGTCCGGGACCCTCAACTACGAGCAGTACTTC.

This sequence joins TRBV27 and TRBJ2-7; TRBD2 agrees at 7 bases. Germline V gene data show CDR1 as MNHEY and CDR2 as SMNVEV (reference sequence). With 6 bases clipped from V and 4 bases from J, the junction kept 12 bases outside the gene matches. The CDR3 spans 15 residues. The CDR3 sequence: CASSLLASNEYEQYF. For the CDR3, the DNA is TGTGCCAGCAGCCTACTAGCGTCCAACGAGTACGAGCAGTACTTC.

There are a few counts of this clonotype. DNA for the CDR3: TGTGCCAGCAGCCCCTCTGGAGGGCGGGTGGATACGCAGTATTTT. Translated: CASSPSGGRVDTQYF. V is TRBV27 and J is TRBJ2-3; tentative D call: TRBD2 (6 bases). The CDR3 runs to 15 residues. V was cut by 6 bases and J by 6 bases, with 19 bases left in between. Germline-derived CDR1 and CDR2 are MNHEY and SMNVEV (reference sequence).

The chain joins TRBV28 to TRBJ2-1; 9 positions match TRBD2. Germline V gene lookup returns CDR1 MDHEN and CDR2 SYDVKM. The J segment lost 10 bases and the V segment lost 3 bases, leaving 4 bases of the junction unmatched. The CDR3 has 13 residues. CDR3 DNA: TGTGCCAGCAGTTTCGGACTAGCGCTCGAGCAGTTCTTC. Amino acids: CASSFGLALEQFF.

This clonotype has just a few counts. This chain links TRBV29-1 with TRBJ2-7, with D perhaps TRBD1 (5 bases). The CDR3 length is 12 residues. V gave up 4 bases and J gave up 7 bases, with 14 bases separating them. The germline V gene encodes CDR1 SQVTM and CDR2 ANQGSEA. CDR3 DNA sequence: TGCAGCGTTGGGGGCACGACGGGTGAGCAGTACTTC. As protein: CSVGGTTGEQYF.

The chain has TRBV29-1 and TRBJ2-3; TRBD1 is a possible D gene (6 bases). The V end was cut by 6 bases, the J end by 5 bases, with 18 bases between. The CDR3 is 14 amino acids. Looked up from germline, CDR1 is SQVTM and CDR2 is ANQGSEA. CDR3 residues: CSVAPNTGIDTQYF. The DNA for the CDR3 is TGCAGCGTCGCACCCAACACAGGGATAGATACGCAGTATTTT.

The chain couples TRBV3-1 to TRBJ2-1; 7 bases are shared with TRBD2. CDR1 is LGHDT, CDR2 YNNKEL, per germline (reference sequence). CDR3 length equals 16 residues. J gave up 10 bases and V 3 bases, and 15 bases lay outside the gene matches. The CDR3 coding sequence is TGTGCCAGCAGCCACCGAATGGGACTATCTCAATGGGAGCAGTTCTTC. Translated: CASSHRMGLSQWEQFF.

The chain's CDR3 is CATSGPRDEAHNEQYF. The CDR3 DNA sequence: TGTGCCACCAGTGGGCCCCGGGACGAGGCGCACAATGAGCAGTACTTC. The J gene is TRBJ2-5, the V gene TRBV24-1, with D tentatively TRBD1 or TRBD2 (5 bases each). Between the trimmed V and J ends, which lost 5 bases and 11 bases, there was a span of 26 bases. CDR3 size: 16 residues. Germline V gene data show CDR1 as KGHDR and CDR2 as SFDVKD.

On this clonotype: A much larger clone lies one base from this, so it may be a read error. The chain couples TRBV29-1 to TRBJ2-5, with 7 bases fitting TRBD1. This CDR3 has 11 amino acids. The germline gives CDR1 SQVTM, CDR2 ANQGSEA. Unmatched junction bases numbered 10, after V lost 7 bases and J lost 11 bases. CDR3 amino acids: CSGQGVGGQYF. CDR3 DNA sequence: TGCAGCGGACAGGGAGTAGGCGGGCAGTACTTC.

There are a few counts of this clonotype. The CDR3 is CASSQDQRAEQYF. The CDR3 nucleotides read TGCGCCAGCAGCCAAGATCAAAGGGCCGAGCAGTACTTC. The chain couples TRBV4-1 to TRBJ2-7; no firm D call. Trimming removed 0 bases at V and 6 bases at J, with 9 bases between. Germline V gene sequence: CDR1 MGHRA, CDR2 YSYEKL. The CDR3 runs 13 residues.

This clonotype was seen a few times. The genes are TRBV15 and TRBJ2-7, with 8 bases fitting TRBD1. Trimming took 0 bases from V and 4 from J; bases not matched to a gene: 11. The CDR3 covers 17 residues. Germline V gene data show CDR1 as LNHNV and CDR2 as YYDKDF (reference sequence). Written as DNA, the CDR3 is TGTGCCACCAGCAGAGAACCGGACAGGGAAGACTCTTACGAGCAGTACTTC. Translation gives CATSREPDREDSYEQYF.

The J gene is TRBJ2-7, the V gene TRBV20-1, with TRBD1 matching 8 bases. CDR1 is DFQATT, CDR2 SNEGSKA, per germline (reference sequence). This CDR3 has 15 residues. Trimming at V came to 2 bases and at J to 4 bases, leaving 10 bases not matched to a gene. The DNA for the CDR3 is TGCAGTGCTAGACGAGCCGGGACAGGAGGTTACGAGCAGTACTTC. Protein product: CSARRAGTGGYEQYF.

The chain has TRBV20-1 and TRBJ2-3, with D possibly matching TRBD2 (5 bases). Germline CDR1 is DFQATT and CDR2 is SNEGSKA (reference sequence). The V end was cut by 4 bases, the J end by 0 bases, with 14 bases between. The CDR3 runs to 15 residues. CDR3 sequence reads: CSAMNPSGSTDTQYF. The CDR3 DNA follows: TGCAGTGCTATGAACCCCAGCGGAAGCACAGATACGCAGTATTTT.

The rearrangement links TRBV13 to TRBJ2-1; the D gene could be TRBD1 or TRBD2 (6 bases each). Germline V gene sequence: CDR1 PRHDT, CDR2 FYEKMQ (reference sequence). There are 15 residues in the CDR3. The ends were cut back, 6 bases at V and 4 bases at J, with 16 bases in the middle. The CDR3, as DNA: TGTGCCAGCAGAAGGGGGGCAACGGCGTACAATGAGCAGTTCTTC. Its protein is CASRRGATAYNEQFF. Looking up the rest from reference TRBV13 and TRBJ2-1 gives the full variable domain: AAGVIQSPRHLIKEKRETATLKCYPIPRHDTVYWYQQGPGQDPQFLISFYEKMQSDKGSIPDRFSAQQFSDYHSELNMSSLELGDSALYFCASRRGATAYNEQFFGPGTRLTVL.

The rearrangement joins TRBV2 to TRBJ2-5; 8 bases are shared with TRBD1. The germline CDR1 and CDR2 sequences are SNHLY and FYNNEI. The length of the CDR3 is 17 residues. V was clipped by 4 bases and J by 4 bases; unmatched bases: 14. The CDR3 coding sequence is TGTGCCAGCAGTGGAAATTTGCCGGGGACAGGTCTAGAGACCCAGTACTTC. Translated, it gives CASSGNLPGTGLETQYF.

The chain couples TRBV27 to TRBJ2-1, with D possibly matching TRBD2 (6 bases). Trimming took off 4 bases at V and 4 bases at J, with 20 bases between the two ends. In germline, CDR1 is MNHEY, CDR2 SMNVEV (reference sequence). The CDR3 length is 17 residues. CDR3 sequence: CASSSSRGTTSYNEQFF. The CDR3 DNA reads TGTGCCAGCAGTTCGTCCCGGGGGACCACCTCATACAATGAGCAGTTCTTC.

The genes are TRBV11-2 and TRBJ2-6, with D perhaps TRBD1 (6 bases). V was clipped by 4 bases and J by 2 bases, with 12 bases between them. This CDR3 is built from 16 residues. CDR1 and CDR2 from the germline V gene are SGHAT and FQNNGV. CDR3 in amino acids: CASSSGRGAGANVLTF. DNA for the CDR3: TGTGCCAGCAGCTCGGGCAGGGGCGCTGGGGCCAACGTCCTGACTTTC.